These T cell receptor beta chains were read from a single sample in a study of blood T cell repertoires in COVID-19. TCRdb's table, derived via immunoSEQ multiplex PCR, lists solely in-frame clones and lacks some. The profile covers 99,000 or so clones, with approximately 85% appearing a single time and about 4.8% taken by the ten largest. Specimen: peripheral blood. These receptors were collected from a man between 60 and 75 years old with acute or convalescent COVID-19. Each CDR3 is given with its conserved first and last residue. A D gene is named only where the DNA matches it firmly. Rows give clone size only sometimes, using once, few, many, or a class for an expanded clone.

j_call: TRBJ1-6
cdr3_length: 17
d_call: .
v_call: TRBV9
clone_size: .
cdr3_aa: CASSVETGSSYNSPLHF
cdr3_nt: TGTGCCAGCAGCGTAGAAACAGGGAGCTCCTATAATTCACCCCTCCACTTT

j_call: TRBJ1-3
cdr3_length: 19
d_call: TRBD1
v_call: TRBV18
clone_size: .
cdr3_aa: CASSPRQGSSSGSGNTIYF
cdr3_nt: TGTGCCAGCTCACCCCGACAGGGGTCCTCCTCAGGGTCTGGAAACACCATATATTTT

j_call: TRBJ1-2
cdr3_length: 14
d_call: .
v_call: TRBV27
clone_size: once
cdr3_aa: CASSFSGGNYGYTF
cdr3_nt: TGTGCCAGCAGTTTCTCGGGGGGTAATTATGGCTACACCTTC

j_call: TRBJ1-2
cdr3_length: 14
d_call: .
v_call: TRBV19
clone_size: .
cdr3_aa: CASSPGGRSYGYTF
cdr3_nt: TGTGCCAGTAGTCCGGGGGGGCGAAGCTATGGCTACACCTTC

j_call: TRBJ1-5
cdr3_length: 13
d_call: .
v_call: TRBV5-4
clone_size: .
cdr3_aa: CASSADGRGPQHF
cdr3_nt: TGTGCCAGCAGCGCGGACGGCCGGGGGCCCCAGCATTTT

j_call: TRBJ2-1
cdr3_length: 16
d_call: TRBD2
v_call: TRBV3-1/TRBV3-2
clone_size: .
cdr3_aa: CASSHFRLAGANEQFF
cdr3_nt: TGTGCCAGCAGCCATTTTCGACTAGCGGGAGCCAATGAGCAGTTCTTC

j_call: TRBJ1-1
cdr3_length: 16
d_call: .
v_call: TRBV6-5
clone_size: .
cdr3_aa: CASSYSLRTRHTEAFF
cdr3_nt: TGTGCCAGCAGTTACTCTCTCCGTACGCGGCACACTGAAGCTTTCTTT

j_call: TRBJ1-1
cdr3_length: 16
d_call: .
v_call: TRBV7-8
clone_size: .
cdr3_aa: CASSLEAGVTNTEAFF
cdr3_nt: TGTGCCAGCAGCTTAGAGGCAGGGGTCACAAACACTGAAGCTTTCTTT

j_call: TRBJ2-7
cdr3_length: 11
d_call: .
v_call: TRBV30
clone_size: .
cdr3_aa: CASGGPHEQYF
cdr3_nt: TGTGCCTCCGGGGGGCCTCACGAGCAGTACTTC

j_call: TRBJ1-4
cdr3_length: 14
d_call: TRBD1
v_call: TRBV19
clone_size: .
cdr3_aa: CASSPTATGQKLFF
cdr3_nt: TGTGCCAGTAGTCCTACCGCGACAGGGCAAAAACTGTTTTTT

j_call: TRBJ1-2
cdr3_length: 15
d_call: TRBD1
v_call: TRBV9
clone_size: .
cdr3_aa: CASSVAEQGWDGYTF
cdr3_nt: TGTGCCAGCAGCGTAGCCGAACAGGGGTGGGATGGCTACACCTTC

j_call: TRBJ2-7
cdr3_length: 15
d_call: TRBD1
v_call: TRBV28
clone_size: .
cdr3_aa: CASRPTGAYSYEQYF
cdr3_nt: TGTGCCAGCAGGCCGACAGGGGCGTACTCCTACGAGCAGTACTTC

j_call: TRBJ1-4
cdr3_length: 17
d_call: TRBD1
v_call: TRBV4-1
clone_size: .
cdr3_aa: CASSQDGTGWTNEKLFF
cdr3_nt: TGCGCCAGCAGCCAAGACGGGACAGGGTGGACTAATGAAAAACTGTTTTTT

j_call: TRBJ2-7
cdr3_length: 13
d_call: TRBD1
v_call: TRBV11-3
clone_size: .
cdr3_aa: CASSLNRDSEQYF
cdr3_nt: TGTGCCAGCAGCTTAAACAGGGACAGTGAGCAGTACTTC

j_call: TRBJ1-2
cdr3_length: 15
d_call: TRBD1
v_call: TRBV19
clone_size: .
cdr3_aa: CASAPGTGGSYGYTF
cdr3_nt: TGTGCCAGTGCCCCCGGGACAGGGGGTTCCTATGGCTACACCTTC

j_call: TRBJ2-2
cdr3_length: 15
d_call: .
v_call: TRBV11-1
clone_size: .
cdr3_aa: CASSSNRVNTGELFF
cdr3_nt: TGTGCCAGCAGCTCCAACAGGGTCAACACCGGGGAGCTGTTTTTT

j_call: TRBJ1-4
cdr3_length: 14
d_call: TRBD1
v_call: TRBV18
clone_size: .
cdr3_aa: CASSASTGTEKLFF
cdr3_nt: TGTGCCAGCTCTGCCTCGACAGGGACAGAAAAACTGTTTTTT

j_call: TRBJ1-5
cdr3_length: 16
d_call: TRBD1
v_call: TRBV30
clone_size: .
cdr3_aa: CAWRGDRTVTNQPQHF
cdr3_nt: TGTGCCTGGAGGGGGGACAGGACCGTTACCAATCAGCCCCAGCATTTT

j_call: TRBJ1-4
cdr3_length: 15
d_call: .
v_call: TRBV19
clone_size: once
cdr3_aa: CASSTPGGANEKLFF
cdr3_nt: TGTGCCAGTAGTACCCCGGGGGGGGCTAATGAAAAACTGTTTTTT

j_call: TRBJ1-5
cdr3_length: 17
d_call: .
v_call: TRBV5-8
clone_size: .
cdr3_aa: CASTFGITGVGNQPQHF
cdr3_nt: TGTGCCAGCACCTTTGGGATTACGGGGGTGGGCAATCAGCCCCAGCATTTT

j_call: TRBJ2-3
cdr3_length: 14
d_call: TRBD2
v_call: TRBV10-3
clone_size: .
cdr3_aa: CAISDGGRGYTQYF
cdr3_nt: TGTGCCATCAGTGATGGTGGGAGGGGATATACGCAGTATTTT

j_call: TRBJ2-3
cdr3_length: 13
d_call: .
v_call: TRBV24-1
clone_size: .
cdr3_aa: CATSDLHHGRYYF
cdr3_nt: TGTGCCACCAGTGATTTGCACCACGGTCGTTACTATTTT

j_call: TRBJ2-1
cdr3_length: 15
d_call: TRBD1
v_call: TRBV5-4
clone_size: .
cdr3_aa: CASSSLDRGGNEQFF
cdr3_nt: TGTGCCAGCAGCTCCCTTGACAGGGGTGGCAATGAGCAGTTCTTC